The TCR beta chain described here comes from a study of cytomegalovirus exposure and HLA in healthy donors. Study observations and caveats: The TCR clusters that emerged in the first cohort tended, a later analysis found, to co-occur in the approximately 120 validation repertoires. Most TCR sequences were seen very rarely across donors, but some public TCRs occurred in many.

V was shortened by 2 bases and J by 0 bases, with 5 bases between the two germline ends. Per the germline V gene, CDR1 is LNHDA and CDR2 is SQIVND (reference sequence). The CDR3 loop spans 14 amino acids. The table came from immunoSEQ multiplex PCR; TCRdb's copy has only in-frame clones and leaves some out. The repertoire has 100,000 to 150,000 clones, 75% to 90% of them found once; the top ten carry 1.1%. As regards this clone: The antigen is undetermined.

The rearrangement uses TRBV19 and TRBJ1-5; D uncertain. Specimen: PBMCs. The source is a woman aged 18-35 years in good health and CMV-seronegative. The CDR3 loop is CASSILYSNQPQHF. CDR3 bases: TGTGCCAGTAGTATACTGTATAGCAATCAGCCCCAGCATTTT.